These 6 T cell receptor beta chains were all obtained from the same sample, sequenced in a study of blood T cell repertoires in COVID-19. Clones were read by immunoSEQ multiplex PCR, and TCRdb kept only the in-frame ones, dropping some. The sample records 200,000 to 300,000 clones, about four fifths being singletons. Input material: peripheral blood. These receptors came from a man at least 80 years old with acute or convalescent COVID-19.

The chain carries TRBV5-1 and TRBJ2-3; 7 bases are shared with TRBD2. J lost 4 bases, V lost 1 base, and 3 bases had no gene match. This CDR3 is built from 14 residues. In germline, CDR1 is SGHRS, CDR2 YFSETQ. The CDR3 region is CASSLKSGADTQYF. The CDR3 DNA sequence: TGCGCCAGCAGCTTGAAAAGCGGGGCAGATACGCAGTATTTT.

The chain combines TRBV24-1 with TRBJ2-7; weak D call: TRBD2 (5 bases). The germline V and J ends were trimmed by 3 bases and 0 bases, with 11 bases remaining between them. CDR3 length: 15 amino acids. Per germline, CDR1 KGHDR and CDR2 SFDVKD. The CDR3, as DNA: TGTGCCACCAGTGATCCTAGGGAGAGCTCCTACGAGCAGTACTTC. Translation gives CATSDPRESSYEQYF.

This clone has only one observation. This chain uses TRBV5-5 with TRBJ2-3; 11 bases are a match to TRBD2. V gave up 4 bases and J gave up 4 bases; unmatched junction bases: 8. The CDR3 has 16 residues. Per the germline V gene, CDR1 is SGHKS and CDR2 is YYEKEE (reference sequence). CDR3 sequence reads: CASSRTTSGIPDTQYF. CDR3 nucleotides: TGTGCCAGCAGCCGTACGACTAGCGGGATCCCAGATACGCAGTATTTT.

This clone occurred once. V and J are TRBV18 and TRBJ2-7; D remains ambiguous. The V gene's germline CDR1 is KGHSH and CDR2 LQKENI. This CDR3 is 13 amino acids long. V was pared by 3 bases and J by 4 bases, with 10 bases between. The CDR3 DNA is TGTGCCAGCTCACCCCTATTCCAATACGAGCAGTACTTC. Its translation is CASSPLFQYEQYF.

The chain combines TRBV24-1 with TRBJ2-1, with 7 nucleotides matching TRBD2. V trimming: 5 bases; J trimming: 7 bases; junction bases outside the gene matches: 10. CDR1 is KGHDR and CDR2 is SFDVKD in the germline V gene. The CDR3 runs 15 residues. CDR3 nucleotides: TGTGCCACCAGTGTTAGGCGCGGGAGTGGGAATGAGCAGTTCTTC. It encodes CATSVRRGSGNEQFF.

This chain links TRBV6-5 with TRBJ2-7, with a tentative D call TRBD1 (5 bases). Trimming stripped 6 bases from V and 3 bases from J, with 12 bases between. Germline CDR1 and CDR2: MNHEY and SVGAGI. The CDR3 length is 13 residues. CDR3 nucleotides: TGTGCCAGCAGCTCTCAGGGTAACTACGAGCAGTACTTC. Its protein is CASSSQGNYEQYF.